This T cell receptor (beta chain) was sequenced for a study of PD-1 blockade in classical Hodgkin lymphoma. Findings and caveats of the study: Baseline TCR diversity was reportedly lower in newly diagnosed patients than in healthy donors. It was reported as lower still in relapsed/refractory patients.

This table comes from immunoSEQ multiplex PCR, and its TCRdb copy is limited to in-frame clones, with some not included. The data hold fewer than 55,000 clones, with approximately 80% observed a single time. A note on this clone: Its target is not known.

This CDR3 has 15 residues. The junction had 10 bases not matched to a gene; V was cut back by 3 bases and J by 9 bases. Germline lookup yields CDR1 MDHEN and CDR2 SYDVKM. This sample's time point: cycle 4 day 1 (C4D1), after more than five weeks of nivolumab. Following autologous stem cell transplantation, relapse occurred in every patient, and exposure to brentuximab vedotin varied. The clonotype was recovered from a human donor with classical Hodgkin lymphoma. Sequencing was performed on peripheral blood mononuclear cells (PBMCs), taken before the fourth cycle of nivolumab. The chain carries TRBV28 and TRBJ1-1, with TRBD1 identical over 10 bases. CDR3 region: CASSFPGQGLLKAFF. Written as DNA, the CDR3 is TGTGCCAGCAGTTTCCCGGGACAGGGGCTTCTTAAAGCTTTCTTT.